What follows is one TCR beta chain and its context. In germline, CDR1 is LNHNV, CDR2 YYDKDF (reference sequence). Trimming cost V 0 bases and J 10 bases, with 12 bases left between them. The CDR3 loop spans 13 amino acids. The data derive from a study of CD8+ T cells in alopecia areata. RNA was extracted and reverse transcribed into cDNA as the sequencing template. Assay used: immunoSEQ multiplex PCR; TCRdb lists only in-frame clones, some missing. The sample has 110,000 to 150,000 clones, approximately 50% seen once. V gene TRBV15 combines with J gene TRBJ1-1; no definite D call. Sequencing used CD4+ T cells sorted from blood, obtained at week 0. This TCR was recovered from a human donor with alopecia areata. CDR3: CATSRDNRGPAFF. The CDR3 DNA reads TGTGCCACCAGCAGAGATAATCGCGGACCAGCTTTCTTT.